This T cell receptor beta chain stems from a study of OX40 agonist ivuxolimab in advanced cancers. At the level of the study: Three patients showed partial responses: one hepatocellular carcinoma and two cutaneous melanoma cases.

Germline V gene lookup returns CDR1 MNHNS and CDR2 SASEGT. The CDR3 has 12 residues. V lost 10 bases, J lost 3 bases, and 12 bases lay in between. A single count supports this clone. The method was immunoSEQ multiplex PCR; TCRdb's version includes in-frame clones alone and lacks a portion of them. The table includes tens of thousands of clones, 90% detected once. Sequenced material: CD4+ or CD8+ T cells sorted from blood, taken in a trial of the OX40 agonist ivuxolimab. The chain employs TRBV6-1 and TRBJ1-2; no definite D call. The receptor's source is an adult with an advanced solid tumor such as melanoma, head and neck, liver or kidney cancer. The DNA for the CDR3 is TGTGCCATCCTCGGGATAGACTATGGCTACACCTTC. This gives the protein CAILGIDYGYTF.